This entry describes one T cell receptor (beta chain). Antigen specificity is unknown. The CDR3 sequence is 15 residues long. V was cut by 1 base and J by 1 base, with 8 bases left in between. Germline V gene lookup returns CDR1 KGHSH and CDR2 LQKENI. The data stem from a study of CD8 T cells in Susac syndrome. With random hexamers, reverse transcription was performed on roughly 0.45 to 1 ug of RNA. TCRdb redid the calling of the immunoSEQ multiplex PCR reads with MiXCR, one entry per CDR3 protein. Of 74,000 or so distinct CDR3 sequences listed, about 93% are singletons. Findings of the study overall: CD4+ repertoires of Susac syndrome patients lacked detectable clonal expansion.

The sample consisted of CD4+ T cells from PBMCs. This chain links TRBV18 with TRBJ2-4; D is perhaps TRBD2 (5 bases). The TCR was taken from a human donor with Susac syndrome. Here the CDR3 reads CASSPLGEAKNIQYF. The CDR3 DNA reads TGTGCCAGCTCACCACTTGGGGAGGCCAAAAACATTCAGTACTTC. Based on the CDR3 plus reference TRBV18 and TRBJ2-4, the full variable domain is NAGVMQNPRHLVRRRGQEARLRCSPMKGHSHVYWYRQLPEEGLKFMVYLQKENIIDESGMPKERFSAEFPKEGPSILRIQQVVRGDSAAYFCASSPLGEAKNIQYFGAGTRLSVL.